One sample yielded the 4 T cell receptor beta chains listed below, sequenced in a study of breast tumors, draining lymph nodes, adjacent tissues. Samples came from axillary lymph nodes draining the breast cancer. TCRdb redid the calling of the multiplex PCR reads with MiXCR, one entry per CDR3 protein. Found here are 200,000 or so distinct CDR3 sequences, 31% of them singletons; the top ten hold roughly 4.3%. The source material was axillary lymph node tissue. These receptors were collected from a female donor with breast cancer. Some clones in this sample may be carry-over from other donors' samples.

In its sample, this clonotype was seen many times. This sequence joins TRBV7-2 and TRBJ2-6; 14 bases fit TRBD2. CDR1 and CDR2 (germline): SGHTA, FQGNSA. This CDR3 has 20 residues. The V and J ends lost 5 bases and 0 bases, in that order; junction bases with no gene match: 9. The CDR3: CASSPPRLAGGSSGANVLTF. CDR3 DNA sequence: TGTGCCAGCAGCCCGCCCCGACTAGCGGGAGGGAGCTCTGGGGCCAACGTCCTGACTTTC.

This clonotype showed up many times. Germline is not matched at one junction end, which may reflect a read error. The rearrangement uses TRBV10-2 and TRBJ2-5; D may be TRBD1 or TRBD2 (5 bases each). The CDR3 is made up of 16 amino acids. Germline CDR1 WSHSY, CDR2 SAAADI. The CDR3 DNA follows: TGCGCCAGCAGTGAGTTCGGGACGGGGTACCAAGAGACTCAGTACTTC. Its translation: CASSEFGTGYQETQYF.

With respect to this clonotype: With a much larger clone just one base away, this may be a read error. The chain links TRBV12-3 or TRBV12-4 to TRBJ2-7, with 8 nucleotides matching TRBD2. Germline trimming cut 6 bases from V and 7 bases from J; bases unmatched to any gene: 8. The CDR3 consists of 13 residues. CDR3 DNA sequence: TGTGCCAGCAGCAACGCGGGAGGCAGGGAGCAGTACTTC. Translated, it gives CASSNAGGREQYF.

Turning to this clonotype: This sequence may be a read error, since a much larger clone differs from it by one base. Because it lacks the conserved phenylalanine or tryptophan at the end, this CDR3 is likely a read error. The chain is built from TRBV7-2 and TRBJ2-1; D gene uncertain. The germline V and J ends were trimmed by 4 bases and 1 base, with 8 bases remaining between them. Germline V gives CDR1 SGHTA, CDR2 FQGNSA. The CDR3 has 14 residues. CDR3 in DNA: TGTGCCAGCAGCTCCGACGGTTCCTACAATGAGCAGTTCCTC. Encoded protein: CASSSDGSYNEQFL.